This T cell receptor (beta chain) was sequenced in a study of blood T cell repertoires in COVID-19. In the original analysis: The assay estimated nucleated cells by amplifying reference gene primers. TCRdb's table, derived via immunoSEQ multiplex PCR, lists solely in-frame clones and lacks some. Clone size and the V and J calls come from that table; the DNA yielded D and trimming. The sample has hundreds of thousands of clones, 82% seen once. Germline CDR1 and CDR2: SGHTA and FQGNSA. V was clipped by 4 bases and J by 1 base; unmatched bases: 8. The CDR3 runs to 16 residues. The TCR sequence derives from a woman aged 60-70 years who had recovered from COVID-19. This chain uses TRBV7-2 with TRBJ2-5; 8 nucleotides align to TRBD2. The specimen was PBMCs or T cells enriched from blood (not recorded which). The DNA of the CDR3 is TGTGCCAGCAGCTCCGACCATACTAGCGGCCAAGAGACCCAGTACTTC. Protein: CASSSDHTSGQETQYF. Supplemented by reference TRBV7-2 and TRBJ2-5, the full variable domain reads GAGVSQSPSNKVTEKGKDVELRCDPISGHTALYWYRQSLGQGLEFLIYFQGNSAPDKSGLPSDRFSAERTGGSVSTLTIQRTQQEDSAVYLCASSSDHTSGQETQYFGPGTRLLVL.